This T cell receptor beta chain is drawn from a study of blood T cell repertoires in COVID-19. Across the whole study: COVID-19 samples, acute and convalescent, were from the United States, Italy and Spain. PBMCs, B-cell-depleted T cells, or T cells provided the cDNA or gDNA that made up the material.

TCRdb's copy holds only in-frame clones and misses some; the assay was immunoSEQ multiplex PCR. The sample holds approximately 160,000 clones; 70% to 90% are singletons and the top ten take about 1.2%. Per the germline V gene, CDR1 is SGHNT and CDR2 is YYREEE (reference sequence). The CDR3 covers 14 residues. Trimming stripped 4 bases from V and 0 bases from J, with 11 bases between. This TCR was recovered from a man in his sixties who had recovered from COVID-19. The chain links TRBV5-4 to TRBJ2-7; D unclear. The sequenced sample was peripheral blood. CDR3: CASSHDWSSYEQYF. The DNA of the CDR3 is TGTGCCAGCAGCCATGACTGGAGCTCCTACGAGCAGTACTTC.